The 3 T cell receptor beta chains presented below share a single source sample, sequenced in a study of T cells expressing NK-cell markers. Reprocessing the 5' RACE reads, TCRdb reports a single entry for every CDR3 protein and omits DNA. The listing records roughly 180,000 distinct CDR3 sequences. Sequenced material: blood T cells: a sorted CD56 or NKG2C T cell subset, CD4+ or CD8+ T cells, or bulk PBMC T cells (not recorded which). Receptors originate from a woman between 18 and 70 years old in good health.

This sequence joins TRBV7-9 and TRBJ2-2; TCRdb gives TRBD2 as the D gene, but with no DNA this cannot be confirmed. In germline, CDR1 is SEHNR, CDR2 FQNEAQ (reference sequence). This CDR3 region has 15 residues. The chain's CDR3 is CASRALGLNTGELFF.

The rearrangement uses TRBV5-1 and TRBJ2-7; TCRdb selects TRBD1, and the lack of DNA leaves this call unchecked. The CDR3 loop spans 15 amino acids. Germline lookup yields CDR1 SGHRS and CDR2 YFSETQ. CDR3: CASSFTGASSYEQYF.

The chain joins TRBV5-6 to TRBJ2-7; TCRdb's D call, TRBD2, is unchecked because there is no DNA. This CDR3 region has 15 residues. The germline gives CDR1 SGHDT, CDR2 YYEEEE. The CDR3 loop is CASSLEPTITYEQYF.